This T cell receptor (beta chain) was identified in a study of T-cell memory formation after mild COVID-19. General study points: SARS-CoV-2 specificity was not confirmed for second-wave clones peaking on day 37.

TCRdb ran MiXCR on the 5' RACE reads and lists one entry per CDR3 protein. The sample contains fewer than 600,000 distinct CDR3 sequences, approximately 21% of which appear only once. With respect to this clonotype: The antigen is undetermined.

CDR1 and CDR2 from the germline V gene are ENHRY and SYGVKD. With 11 bases removed from V and 5 bases from J, the gap between germline ends came to 10 bases. The CDR3 loop spans 12 amino acids. The chain couples TRBV10-3 to TRBJ1-6; D not certain. The material sequenced was PBMCs or a T cell subset sorted from them (not recorded which). The receptor was isolated from an adult woman who had mild COVID-19 (a few samples of this study predate the infection). Cell type and time point are not known. The CDR3 region has the DNA TGTGCCCATGGGCTCAATAATTCACCCCTCCACTTT. Encoded protein: CAHGLNNSPLHF.